The T cell receptor (beta chain) described here comes from a study of T-cell memory formation after mild COVID-19. The wider study: Largely, the TCR clusters proved donor specific. Notes on the study in general: Later expanders leaned CD4+, whereas clones that contracted between day 15 and 85 were balanced CD4/CD8. For contracting clones, CD4+ ones sat mainly in CM and EM, CD8+ in EMRA. Within pre-infection memory, some responding clones were found, suggesting cross-reactive memory joined.

This clonotype was seen a few times. What it binds is not known. V was shortened by 6 bases and J by 2 bases, with 17 bases between the two germline ends. This CDR3 region has 16 residues. Each CDR3 protein gets one entry after TCRdb re-called the 5' RACE reads with MiXCR. The top ten hold over 2% of the sample, which has about 130,000 distinct CDR3 sequences, around 6.3% seen once. V and J are TRBV12-3 or TRBV12-4 and TRBJ1-5; D is uncertain. This sequence originates from an adult woman who had mild COVID-19 (a few samples of this study predate the infection). Cell type and time point are not known. Sequencing input: PBMCs or a T cell subset sorted from them (not recorded which). CDR3 in amino acids: CASRPLEPGGNQPQHF. The CDR3 region has the DNA TGTGCCAGCAGACCTCTAGAACCCGGTGGCAATCAGCCCCAGCATTTT.